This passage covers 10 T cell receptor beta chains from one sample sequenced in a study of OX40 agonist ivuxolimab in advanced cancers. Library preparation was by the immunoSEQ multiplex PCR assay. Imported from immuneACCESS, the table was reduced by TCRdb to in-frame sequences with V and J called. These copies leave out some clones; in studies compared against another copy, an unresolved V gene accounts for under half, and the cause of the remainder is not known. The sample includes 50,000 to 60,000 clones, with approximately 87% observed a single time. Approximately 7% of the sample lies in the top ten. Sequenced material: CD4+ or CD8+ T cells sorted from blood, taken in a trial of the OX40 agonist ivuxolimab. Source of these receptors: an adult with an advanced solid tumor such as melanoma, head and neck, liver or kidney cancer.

CDR3 sequence: CASSVALTGQTSYGYTF. The CDR3 coding sequence is TGTGCCAGCAGCGTAGCTCTGACGGGACAGACCAGCTATGGCTACACCTTC. The chain combines TRBV9 with TRBJ1-2; 7 bases fit TRBD1. The CDR3 sequence is 17 residues long. Per the germline V gene, CDR1 is SGDLS and CDR2 is YYNGEE. Germline trimming cut 0 bases from V and 4 bases from J; bases unmatched to any gene: 12.

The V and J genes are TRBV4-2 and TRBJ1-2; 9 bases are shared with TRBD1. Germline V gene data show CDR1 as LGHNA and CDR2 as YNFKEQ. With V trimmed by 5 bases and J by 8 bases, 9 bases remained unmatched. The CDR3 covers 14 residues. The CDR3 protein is CASSLSGTGRGYTF. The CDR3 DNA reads TGTGCCAGCAGCTTATCCGGGACAGGGAGGGGCTACACCTTC.

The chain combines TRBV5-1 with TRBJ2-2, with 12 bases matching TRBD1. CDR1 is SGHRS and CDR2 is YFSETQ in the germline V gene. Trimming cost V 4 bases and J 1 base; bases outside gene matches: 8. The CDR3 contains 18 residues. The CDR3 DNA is TGCGCCAGCAGCCGTCCCGGGACAGGGGGCGGGAACACCGGGGAGCTGTTTTTT. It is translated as CASSRPGTGGGNTGELFF.

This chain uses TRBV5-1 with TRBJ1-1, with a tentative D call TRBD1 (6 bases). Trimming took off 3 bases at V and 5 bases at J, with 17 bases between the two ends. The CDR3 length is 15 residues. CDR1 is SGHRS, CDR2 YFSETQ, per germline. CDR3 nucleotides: TGCGCCAGCAGCTCGGACGGACAGTTGAGGACTGAAGCTTTCTTT. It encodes CASSSDGQLRTEAFF.

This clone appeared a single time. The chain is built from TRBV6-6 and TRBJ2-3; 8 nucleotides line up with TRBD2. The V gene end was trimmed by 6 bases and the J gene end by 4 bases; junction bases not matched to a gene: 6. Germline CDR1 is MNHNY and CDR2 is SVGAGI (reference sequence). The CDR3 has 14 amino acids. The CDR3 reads CASSPGGAPDTQYF. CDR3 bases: TGTGCCAGCAGCCCCGGGGGGGCCCCAGATACGCAGTATTTT.

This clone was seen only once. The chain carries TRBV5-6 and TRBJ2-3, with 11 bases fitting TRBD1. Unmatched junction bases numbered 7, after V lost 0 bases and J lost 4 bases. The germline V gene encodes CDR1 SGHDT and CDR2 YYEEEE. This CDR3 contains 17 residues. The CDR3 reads CASSLVRTGGFPDTQYF. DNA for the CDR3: TGTGCCAGCAGCTTGGTTCGGACAGGGGGCTTCCCAGATACGCAGTATTTT.

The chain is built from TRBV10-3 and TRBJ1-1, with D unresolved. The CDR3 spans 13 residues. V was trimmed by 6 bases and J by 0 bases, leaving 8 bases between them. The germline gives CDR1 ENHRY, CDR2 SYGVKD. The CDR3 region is CAIRSSVNTEAFF. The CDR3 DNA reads TGTGCCATCAGATCCTCAGTGAACACTGAAGCTTTCTTT.

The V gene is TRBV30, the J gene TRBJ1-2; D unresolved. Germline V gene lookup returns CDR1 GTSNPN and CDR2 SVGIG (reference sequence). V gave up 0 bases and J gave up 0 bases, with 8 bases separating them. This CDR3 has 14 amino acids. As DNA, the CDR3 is TGTGCCTGGAGTGTCCAGTTATCTAACTATGGCTACACCTTC. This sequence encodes CAWSVQLSNYGYTF.

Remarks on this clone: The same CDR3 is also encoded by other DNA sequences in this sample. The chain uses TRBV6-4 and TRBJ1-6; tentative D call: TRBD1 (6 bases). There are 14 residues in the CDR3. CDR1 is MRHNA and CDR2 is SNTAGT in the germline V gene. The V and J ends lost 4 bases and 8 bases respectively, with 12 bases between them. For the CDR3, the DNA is TGTGCCAGCAGTGCCACAGGGAATGATTCACCCCTCCACTTT. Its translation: CASSATGNDSPLHF.

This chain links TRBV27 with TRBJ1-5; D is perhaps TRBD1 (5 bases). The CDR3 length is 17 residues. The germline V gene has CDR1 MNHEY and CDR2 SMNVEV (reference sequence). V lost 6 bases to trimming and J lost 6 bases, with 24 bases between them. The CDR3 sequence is CASSPKKQGAQIQPQHF. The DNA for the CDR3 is TGTGCCAGCAGCCCAAAAAAGCAGGGCGCTCAAATTCAGCCCCAGCATTTT.